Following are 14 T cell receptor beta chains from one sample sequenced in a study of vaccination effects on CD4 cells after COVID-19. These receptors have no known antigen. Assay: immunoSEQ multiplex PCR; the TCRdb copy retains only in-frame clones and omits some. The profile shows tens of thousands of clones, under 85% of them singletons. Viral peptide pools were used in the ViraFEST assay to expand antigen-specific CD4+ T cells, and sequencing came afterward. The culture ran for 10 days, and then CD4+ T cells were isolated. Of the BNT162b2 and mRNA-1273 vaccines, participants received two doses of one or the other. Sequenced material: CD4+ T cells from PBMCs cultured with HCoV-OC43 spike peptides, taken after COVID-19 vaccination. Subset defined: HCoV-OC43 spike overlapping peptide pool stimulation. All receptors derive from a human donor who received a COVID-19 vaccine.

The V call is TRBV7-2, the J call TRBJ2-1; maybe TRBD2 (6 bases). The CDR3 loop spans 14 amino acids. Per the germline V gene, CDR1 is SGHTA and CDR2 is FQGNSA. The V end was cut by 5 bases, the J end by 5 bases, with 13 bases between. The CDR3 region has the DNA TGTGCCAGCAGCCGGGACTTTTCTGACAATGAGCAGTTCTTC. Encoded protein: CASSRDFSDNEQFF.

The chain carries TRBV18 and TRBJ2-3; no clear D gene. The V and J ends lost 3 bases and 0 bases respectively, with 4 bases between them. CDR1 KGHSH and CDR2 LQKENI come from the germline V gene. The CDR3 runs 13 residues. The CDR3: CASSPDSTDTQYF. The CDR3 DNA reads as TGTGCCAGCTCACCGGATAGCACAGATACGCAGTATTTT.

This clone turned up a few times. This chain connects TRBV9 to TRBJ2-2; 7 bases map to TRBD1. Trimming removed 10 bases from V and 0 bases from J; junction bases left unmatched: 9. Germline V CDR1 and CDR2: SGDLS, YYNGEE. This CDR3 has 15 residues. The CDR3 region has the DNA TGTGCCGGCTCCGGGACAGAGTCGAACACCGGGGAGCTGTTTTTT. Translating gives CAGSGTESNTGELFF.

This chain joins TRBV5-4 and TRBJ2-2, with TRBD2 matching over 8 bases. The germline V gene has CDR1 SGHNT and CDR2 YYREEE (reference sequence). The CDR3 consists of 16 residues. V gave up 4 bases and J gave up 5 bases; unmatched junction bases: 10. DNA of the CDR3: TGTGCCAGCAGCGGTGGCGGGGCGGGGGGAACCGGGGAGCTGTTTTTT. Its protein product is CASSGGGAGGTGELFF.

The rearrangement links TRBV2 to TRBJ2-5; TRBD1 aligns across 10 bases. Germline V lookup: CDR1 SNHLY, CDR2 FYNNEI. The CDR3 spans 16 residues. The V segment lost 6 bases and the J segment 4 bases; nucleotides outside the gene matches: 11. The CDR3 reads CASSASGTGDGETQYF. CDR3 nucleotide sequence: TGTGCCAGCAGCGCCTCCGGGACAGGGGACGGAGAGACCCAGTACTTC.

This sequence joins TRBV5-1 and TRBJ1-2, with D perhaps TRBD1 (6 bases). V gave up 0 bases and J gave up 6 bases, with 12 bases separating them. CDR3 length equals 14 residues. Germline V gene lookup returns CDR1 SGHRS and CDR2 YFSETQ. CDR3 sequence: CASSLETGMDGYTF. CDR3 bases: TGCGCCAGCAGCTTGGAAACAGGGATGGATGGCTACACCTTC.

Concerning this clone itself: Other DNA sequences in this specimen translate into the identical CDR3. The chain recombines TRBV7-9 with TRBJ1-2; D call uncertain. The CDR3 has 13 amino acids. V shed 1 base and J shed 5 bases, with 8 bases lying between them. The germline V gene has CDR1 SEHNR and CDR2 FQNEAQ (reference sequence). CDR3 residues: CASSLGNGYGYTF. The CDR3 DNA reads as TGTGCCAGCAGCTTAGGGAACGGATATGGCTACACCTTC.

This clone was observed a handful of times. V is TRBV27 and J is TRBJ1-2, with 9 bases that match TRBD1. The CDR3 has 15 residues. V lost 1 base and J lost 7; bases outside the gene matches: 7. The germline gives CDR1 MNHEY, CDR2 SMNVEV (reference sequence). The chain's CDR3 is CASSLWGQGFGGYTF. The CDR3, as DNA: TGTGCCAGCAGTTTATGGGGACAGGGCTTCGGTGGCTACACCTTC.

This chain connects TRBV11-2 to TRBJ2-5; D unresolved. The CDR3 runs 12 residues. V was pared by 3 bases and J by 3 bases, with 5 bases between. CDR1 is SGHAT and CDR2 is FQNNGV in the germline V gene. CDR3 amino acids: CASSFTKETQYF. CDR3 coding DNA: TGTGCCAGCAGCTTTACGAAAGAGACCCAGTACTTC.

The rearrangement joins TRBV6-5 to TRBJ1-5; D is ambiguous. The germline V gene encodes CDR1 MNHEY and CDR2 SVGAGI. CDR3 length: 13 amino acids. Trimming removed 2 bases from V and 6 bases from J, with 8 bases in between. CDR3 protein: CASSYAQFQPQHF. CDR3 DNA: TGTGCCAGCAGTTACGCCCAATTTCAGCCCCAGCATTTT.

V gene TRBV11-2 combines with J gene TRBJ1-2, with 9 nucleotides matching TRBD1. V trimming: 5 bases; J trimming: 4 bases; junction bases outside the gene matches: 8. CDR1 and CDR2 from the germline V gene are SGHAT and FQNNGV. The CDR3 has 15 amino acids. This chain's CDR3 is CASSRPGQGSYGYTF. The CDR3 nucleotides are TGTGCCAGCAGCCGACCGGGACAGGGTTCCTATGGCTACACCTTC.

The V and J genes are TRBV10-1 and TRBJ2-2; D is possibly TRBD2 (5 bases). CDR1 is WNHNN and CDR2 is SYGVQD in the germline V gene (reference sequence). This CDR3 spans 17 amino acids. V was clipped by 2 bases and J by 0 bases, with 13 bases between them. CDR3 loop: CASSENQVRANTGELFF. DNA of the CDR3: TGCGCCAGCAGTGAGAATCAGGTGCGGGCGAACACCGGGGAGCTGTTTTTT.

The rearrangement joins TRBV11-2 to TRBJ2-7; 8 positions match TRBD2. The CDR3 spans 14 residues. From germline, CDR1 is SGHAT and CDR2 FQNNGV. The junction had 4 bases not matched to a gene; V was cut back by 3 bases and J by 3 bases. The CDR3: CASSFGGDLYEQYV. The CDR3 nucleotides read TGTGCCAGCAGCTTCGGGGGGGATCTCTACGAGCAGTACGTC.

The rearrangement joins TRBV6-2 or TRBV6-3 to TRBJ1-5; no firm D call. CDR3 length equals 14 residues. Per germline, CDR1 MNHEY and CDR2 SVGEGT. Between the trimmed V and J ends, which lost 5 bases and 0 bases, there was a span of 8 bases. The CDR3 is CASSLAFSNQPQHF. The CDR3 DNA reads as TGTGCCAGCAGTCTAGCGTTTAGCAATCAGCCCCAGCATTTT.